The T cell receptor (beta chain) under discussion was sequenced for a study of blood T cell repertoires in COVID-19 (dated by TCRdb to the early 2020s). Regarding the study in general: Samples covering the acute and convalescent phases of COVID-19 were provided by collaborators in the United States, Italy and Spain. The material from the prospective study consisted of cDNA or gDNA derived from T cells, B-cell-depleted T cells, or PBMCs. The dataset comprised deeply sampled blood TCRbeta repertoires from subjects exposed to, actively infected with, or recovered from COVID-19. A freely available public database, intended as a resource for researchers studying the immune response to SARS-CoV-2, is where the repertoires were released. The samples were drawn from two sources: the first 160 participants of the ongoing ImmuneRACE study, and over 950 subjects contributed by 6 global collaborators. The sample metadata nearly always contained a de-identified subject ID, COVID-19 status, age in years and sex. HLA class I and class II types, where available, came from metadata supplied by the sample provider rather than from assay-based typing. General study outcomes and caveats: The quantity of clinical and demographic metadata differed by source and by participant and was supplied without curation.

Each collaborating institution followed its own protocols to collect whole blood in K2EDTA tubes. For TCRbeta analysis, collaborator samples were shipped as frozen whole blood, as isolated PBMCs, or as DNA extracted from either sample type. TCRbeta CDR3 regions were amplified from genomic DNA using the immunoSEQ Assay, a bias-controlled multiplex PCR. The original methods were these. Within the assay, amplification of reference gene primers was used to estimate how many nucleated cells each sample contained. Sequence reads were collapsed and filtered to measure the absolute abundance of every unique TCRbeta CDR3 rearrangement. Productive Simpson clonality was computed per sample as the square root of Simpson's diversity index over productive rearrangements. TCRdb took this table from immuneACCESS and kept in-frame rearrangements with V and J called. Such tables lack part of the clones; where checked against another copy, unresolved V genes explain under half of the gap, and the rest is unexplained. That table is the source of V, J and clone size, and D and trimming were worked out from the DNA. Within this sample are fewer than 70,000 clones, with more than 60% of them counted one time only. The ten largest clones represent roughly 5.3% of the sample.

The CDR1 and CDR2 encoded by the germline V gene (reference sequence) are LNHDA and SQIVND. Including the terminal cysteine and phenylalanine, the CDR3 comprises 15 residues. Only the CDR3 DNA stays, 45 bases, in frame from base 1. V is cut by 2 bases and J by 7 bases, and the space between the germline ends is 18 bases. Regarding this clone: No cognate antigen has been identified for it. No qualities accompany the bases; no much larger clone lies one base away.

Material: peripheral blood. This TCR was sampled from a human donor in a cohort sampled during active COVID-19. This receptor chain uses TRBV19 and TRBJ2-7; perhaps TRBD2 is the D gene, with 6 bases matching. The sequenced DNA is TGTGCCAGTAGTATATGGGGGGTGCCGGAGGGTGAGCAGTACTTC. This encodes CASSIWGVPEGEQYF.